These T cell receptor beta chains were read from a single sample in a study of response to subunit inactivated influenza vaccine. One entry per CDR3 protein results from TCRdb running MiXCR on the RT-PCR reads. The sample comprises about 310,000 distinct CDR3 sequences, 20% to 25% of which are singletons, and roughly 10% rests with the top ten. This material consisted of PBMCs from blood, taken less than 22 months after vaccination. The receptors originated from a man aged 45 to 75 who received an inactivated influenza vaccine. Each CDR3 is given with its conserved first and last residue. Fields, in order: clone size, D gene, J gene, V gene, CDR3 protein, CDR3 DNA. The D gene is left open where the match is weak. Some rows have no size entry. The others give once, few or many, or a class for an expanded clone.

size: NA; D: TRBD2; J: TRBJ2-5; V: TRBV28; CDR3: CASSLLLAGIQETQYF; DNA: TGTGCCAGCAGTTTGTTACTAGCGGGGATACAAGAGACCCAGTACTTC
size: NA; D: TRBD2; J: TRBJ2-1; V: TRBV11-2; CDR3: CASSLGLAGFYNEQFF; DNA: TGTGCCAGCAGCCTGGGACTAGCGGGTTTTTACAATGAGCAGTTCTTC
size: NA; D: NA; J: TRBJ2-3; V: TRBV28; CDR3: CASSSPWGTQYF; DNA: TGTGCCAGCAGTTCACCTTGGGGTACGCAGTATTTT
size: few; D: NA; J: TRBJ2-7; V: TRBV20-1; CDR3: CSAGGGLGSYEQYF; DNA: TGCAGTGCTGGAGGGGGATTAGGCTCCTACGAGCAGTACTTC
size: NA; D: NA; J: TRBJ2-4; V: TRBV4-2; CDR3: CASSQGLSNIQYF; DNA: TGTGCCAGCAGCCAAGGCCTCTCGAACATTCAGTACTTC
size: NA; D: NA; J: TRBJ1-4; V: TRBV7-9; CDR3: CASSLRPGGTNEKLFF; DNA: TGTGCCAGCAGCTTAAGGCCAGGTGGGACTAATGAAAAACTGTTTTTT
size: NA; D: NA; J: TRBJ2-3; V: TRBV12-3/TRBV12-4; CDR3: CASSPETVVLTDTQYF; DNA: TGTGCCAGCAGTCCAGAGACAGTGGTACTCACAGATACGCAGTATTTT
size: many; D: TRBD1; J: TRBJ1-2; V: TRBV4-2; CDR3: CASSRSPQGDYGYTF; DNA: TGTGCCAGCAGCCGCTCCCCTCAGGGGGACTATGGCTACACCTTC
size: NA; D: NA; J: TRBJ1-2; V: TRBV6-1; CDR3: CASSQDSNYGYTF; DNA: TGTGCCAGCAGTCAGGACAGCAACTATGGCTACACCTTC
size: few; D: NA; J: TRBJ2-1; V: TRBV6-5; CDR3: CASSFDRSSYNEQFF; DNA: TGTGCCAGTAGTTTCGACAGGAGCTCCTACAATGAGCAGTTCTTC
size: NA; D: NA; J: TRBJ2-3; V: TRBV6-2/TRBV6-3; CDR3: CASSYPENTDTQYF; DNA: TGTGCCAGCAGTTACCCAGAGAACACAGATACGCAGTATTTT
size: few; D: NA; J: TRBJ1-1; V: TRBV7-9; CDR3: CASSLPGRETEAFF; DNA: TGTGCCAGCAGCTTACCAGGGAGAGAAACTGAAGCTTTCTTT
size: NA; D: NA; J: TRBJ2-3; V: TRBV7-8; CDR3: CASSLALAGYTDTQYF; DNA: TGTGCCAGCAGCTTAGCGCTGGCGGGATACACAGATACGCAGTATTTT
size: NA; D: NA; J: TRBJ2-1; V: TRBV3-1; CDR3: CASSRGLNNEQFF; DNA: TGTGCCAGCAGCCGAGGCCTGAATAATGAGCAGTTCTTC
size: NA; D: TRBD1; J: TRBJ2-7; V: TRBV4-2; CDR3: CASSHGQGWSYEQYF; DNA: TGTGCCAGCAGCCACGGACAGGGATGGTCCTACGAGCAGTACTTC
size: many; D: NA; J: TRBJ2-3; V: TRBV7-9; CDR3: CASSSTYTDTQYF; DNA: TGTGCCAGCAGCTCGACCTACACAGATACGCAGTATTTT
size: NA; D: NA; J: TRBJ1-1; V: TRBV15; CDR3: CATSRDSGMFTEAFF; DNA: TGTGCCACCAGCAGGGACAGCGGGATGTTCACTGAAGCTTTCTTT
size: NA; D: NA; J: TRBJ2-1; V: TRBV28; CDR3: CASSLKFAASYNEQFF; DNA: TGTGCCAGCAGTTTAAAATTCGCCGCCTCCTACAATGAGCAGTTCTTC
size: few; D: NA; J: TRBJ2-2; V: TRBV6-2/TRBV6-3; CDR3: CASSYDRVYTGELFF; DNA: TGTGCCAGCAGTTACGATCGGGTGTACACCGGGGAGCTGTTTTTT
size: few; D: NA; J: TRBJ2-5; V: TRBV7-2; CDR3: CASSSPAPSDTETQYF; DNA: TGTGCCAGCAGCTCCCCGGCCCCATCGGATACAGAGACCCAGTACTTC
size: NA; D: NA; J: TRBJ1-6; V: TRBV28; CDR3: CANSFLGRGNSPLHF; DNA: TGTGCCAACAGTTTTTTAGGCCGGGGGAATTCACCCCTCCACTTT
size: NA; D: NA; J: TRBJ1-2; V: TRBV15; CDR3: CATSRDLQTTYGYTF; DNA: TGTGCCACCAGCAGAGATCTTCAGACCACCTATGGCTACACCTTC
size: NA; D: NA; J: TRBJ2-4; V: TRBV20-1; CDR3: CSARGLGNIQYF; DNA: TGCAGTGCTAGGGGGTTGGGAAACATTCAGTACTTC
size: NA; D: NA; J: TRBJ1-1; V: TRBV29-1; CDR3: CSVVGRLGFLEAFF; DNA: TGCAGCGTTGTGGGTAGACTGGGATTTCTTGAAGCTTTCTTT
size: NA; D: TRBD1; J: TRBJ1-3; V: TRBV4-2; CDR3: CASSRQGQTASRNTIYF; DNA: TGTGCCAGCAGCCGCCAGGGACAGACAGCGTCAAGAAACACCATATATTTT
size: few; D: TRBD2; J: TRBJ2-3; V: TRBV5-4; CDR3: CASSQGLAGGLDTQYF; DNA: TGTGCCAGCAGCCAAGGACTAGCGGGAGGATTAGATACGCAGTATTTT
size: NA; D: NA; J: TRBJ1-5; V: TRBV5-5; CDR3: CASSPRGAGANNQPQHF; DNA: TGTGCCAGCAGCCCCCGGGGGGCAGGCGCAAACAATCAGCCCCAGCATTTT
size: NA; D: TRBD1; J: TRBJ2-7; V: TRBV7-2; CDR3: CASSLDRVYEQYF; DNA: TGTGCCAGCAGCTTGGACAGGGTCTACGAGCAGTACTTC
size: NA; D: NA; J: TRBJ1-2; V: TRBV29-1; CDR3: CSVDWGSYGYTF; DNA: TGCAGCGTTGATTGGGGGAGCTATGGCTACACCTTC
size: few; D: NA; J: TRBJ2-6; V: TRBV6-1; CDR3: CASSPGRANVLTF; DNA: TGTGCCAGCAGTCCCGGACGGGCCAACGTCCTGACTTTC
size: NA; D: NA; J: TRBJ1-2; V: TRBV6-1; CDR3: CASSEQANYGYTF; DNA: TGTGCCAGCAGTGAACAGGCCAACTATGGCTACACCTTC
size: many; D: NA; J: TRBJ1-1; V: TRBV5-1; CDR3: CASSLPQSNTEAFF; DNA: TGCGCCAGCAGCTTACCCCAATCGAACACTGAAGCTTTCTTT
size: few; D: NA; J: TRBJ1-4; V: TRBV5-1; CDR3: CASSRGNLGSTNEKLFF; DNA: TGCGCCAGCAGCCGTGGAAATTTAGGGTCGACTAATGAAAAACTGTTTTTT
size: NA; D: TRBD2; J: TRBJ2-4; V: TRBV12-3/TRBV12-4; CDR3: CASSFGEGLAKNIQYF; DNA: TGTGCCAGCAGTTTTGGGGAGGGTCTAGCCAAAAACATTCAGTACTTC
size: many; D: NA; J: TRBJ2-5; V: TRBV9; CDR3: CASSVQETQYF; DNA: TGTGCCAGCAGCGTGCAAGAGACCCAGTACTTC
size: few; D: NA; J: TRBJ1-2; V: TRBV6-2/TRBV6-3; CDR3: CASSYDRAIGGYGYTF; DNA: TGTGCCAGCAGTTACGACCGGGCCATTGGAGGCTATGGCTACACCTTC
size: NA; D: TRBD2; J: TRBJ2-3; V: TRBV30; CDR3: CAWTGGGASTDTQYF; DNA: TGTGCCTGGACCGGCGGGGGAGCTAGCACAGATACGCAGTATTTT
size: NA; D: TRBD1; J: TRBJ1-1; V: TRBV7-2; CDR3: CASSPGQGEALVTEAFF; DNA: TGTGCCAGCAGCCCGGGACAGGGAGAAGCTTTGGTCACTGAAGCTTTCTTT
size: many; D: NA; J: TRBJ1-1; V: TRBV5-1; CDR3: CASSLGAGTFTEAFF; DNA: TGCGCCAGCAGCTTAGGAGCAGGGACATTCACTGAAGCTTTCTTT
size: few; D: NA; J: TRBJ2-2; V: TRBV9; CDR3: CASSVDPTGELFF; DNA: TGTGCCAGCAGCGTAGACCCTACCGGGGAGCTGTTTTTT
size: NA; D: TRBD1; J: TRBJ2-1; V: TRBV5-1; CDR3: CASSLLQGPSYNEQFF; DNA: TGCGCCAGCAGCCTATTACAGGGGCCCTCCTACAATGAGCAGTTCTTC
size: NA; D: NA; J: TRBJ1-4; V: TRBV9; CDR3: CASSATSGQLVNEKLFF; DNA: TGTGCCAGCAGCGCGACATCCGGACAGCTTGTTAATGAAAAACTGTTTTTT
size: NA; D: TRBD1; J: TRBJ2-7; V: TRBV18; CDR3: CASSPGTGGRSEQYF; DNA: TGTGCCAGCTCACCCGGGACAGGGGGTCGAAGCGAGCAGTACTTC
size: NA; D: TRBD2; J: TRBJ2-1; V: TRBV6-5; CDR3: CASSRESAGGHEQFF; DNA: TGTGCCAGCAGCCGCGAGTCAGCGGGAGGTCATGAGCAGTTCTTC
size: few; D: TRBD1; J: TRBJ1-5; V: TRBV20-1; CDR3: CSAVPGTGGRQPQHF; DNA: TGCAGTGCTGTACCCGGGACAGGGGGCCGTCAGCCCCAGCATTTT
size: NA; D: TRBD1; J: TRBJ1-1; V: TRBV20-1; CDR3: CSARRGQENTEAFF; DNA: TGCAGTGCTAGAAGGGGACAGGAGAACACTGAAGCTTTCTTT
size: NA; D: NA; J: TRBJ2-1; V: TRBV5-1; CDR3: CASSLGGRLSYNEQFF; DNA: TGCGCCAGCAGCTTAGGTGGCAGACTCTCCTACAATGAGCAGTTCTTC
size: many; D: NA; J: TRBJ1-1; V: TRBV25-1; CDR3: CASSEYSEGNTEAFF; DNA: TGTGCCAGCAGTGAATACTCAGAGGGGAACACTGAAGCTTTCTTT
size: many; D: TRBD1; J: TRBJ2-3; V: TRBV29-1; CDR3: CSVAPGQSTDTQYF; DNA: TGCAGCGTTGCTCCGGGACAGAGCACAGATACGCAGTATTTT
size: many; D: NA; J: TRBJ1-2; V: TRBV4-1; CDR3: CASSQEGPGLYAGYTF; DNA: TGCGCCAGCAGCCAAGAGGGGCCAGGGCTTTATGCGGGCTACACCTTC
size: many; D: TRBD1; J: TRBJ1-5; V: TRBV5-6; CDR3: CASSLFTGQVNNQPQHF; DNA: TGTGCCAGCAGCTTGTTCACGGGACAGGTCAACAATCAGCCCCAGCATTTT
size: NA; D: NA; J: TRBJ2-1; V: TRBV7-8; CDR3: CASSPRQASNEQFF; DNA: TGTGCCAGCAGCCCGAGACAGGCTTCCAATGAGCAGTTCTTC
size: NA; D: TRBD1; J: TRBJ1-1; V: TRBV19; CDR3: CAVRQQGSNTEAFF; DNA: TGTGCCGTGCGTCAACAGGGGTCCAACACTGAAGCTTTCTTT